This T cell receptor beta chain came from a study of beta chain features in type 1 diabetes. Whole-study context: Cell yields, age and gender were similar between patients and healthy donors. Findings and caveats of the study: Researchers reported that naive, central memory and Treg TCRB repertoires appeared more similar in patients than in healthy donors. Significant though moderate, a shortening of TCRB CDR3s appeared in all four CD4+ subsets of Type 1 diabetes patients.

Using CD45RO/CCR7/CD25/CD127/CD95/CD27, CD4+ naive, central memory, regulatory and stem cell-like memory cells were sorted. Of the isolated RNA, all was reverse transcribed, and so the sequenced material was expressed TCRB transcripts. Measured with immunoSEQ multiplex PCR; TCRdb has only the in-frame clones, and not every one. The sample holds roughly 14,000 clones, roughly 63% seen once. About this clone: No antigen is known for it.

The CDR3 runs 14 residues. V shed 7 bases, J shed 2 bases, and the junction held 6 bases outside the gene matches. Germline values: CDR1 MNHNS, CDR2 SASEGT. This rearrangement joins TRBV6-1 to TRBJ2-7; 9 bases line up with TRBD1. The source material was stem cell memory CD4+ T cells from blood. This TCR was recovered from a woman between 18 and 29 years old with type 1 diabetes. This CDR3 is CASINRGPTYEQYF. The CDR3 coding sequence is TGTGCCAGCATAAACAGGGGGCCTACCTACGAGCAGTACTTC.